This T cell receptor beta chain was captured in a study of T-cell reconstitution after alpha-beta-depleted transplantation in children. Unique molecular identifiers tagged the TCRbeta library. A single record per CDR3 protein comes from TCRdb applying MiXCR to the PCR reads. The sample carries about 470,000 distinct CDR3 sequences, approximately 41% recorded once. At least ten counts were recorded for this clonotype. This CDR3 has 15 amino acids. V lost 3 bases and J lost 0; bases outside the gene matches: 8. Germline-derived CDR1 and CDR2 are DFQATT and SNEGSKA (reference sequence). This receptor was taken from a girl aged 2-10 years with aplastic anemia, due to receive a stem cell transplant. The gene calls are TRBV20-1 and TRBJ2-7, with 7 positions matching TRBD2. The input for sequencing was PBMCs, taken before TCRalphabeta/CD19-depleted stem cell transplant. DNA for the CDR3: TGCAGTGCTAGGGGAGCGGGGTCTAGCTCCTACGAGCAGTACTTC. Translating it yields CSARGAGSSSYEQYF.